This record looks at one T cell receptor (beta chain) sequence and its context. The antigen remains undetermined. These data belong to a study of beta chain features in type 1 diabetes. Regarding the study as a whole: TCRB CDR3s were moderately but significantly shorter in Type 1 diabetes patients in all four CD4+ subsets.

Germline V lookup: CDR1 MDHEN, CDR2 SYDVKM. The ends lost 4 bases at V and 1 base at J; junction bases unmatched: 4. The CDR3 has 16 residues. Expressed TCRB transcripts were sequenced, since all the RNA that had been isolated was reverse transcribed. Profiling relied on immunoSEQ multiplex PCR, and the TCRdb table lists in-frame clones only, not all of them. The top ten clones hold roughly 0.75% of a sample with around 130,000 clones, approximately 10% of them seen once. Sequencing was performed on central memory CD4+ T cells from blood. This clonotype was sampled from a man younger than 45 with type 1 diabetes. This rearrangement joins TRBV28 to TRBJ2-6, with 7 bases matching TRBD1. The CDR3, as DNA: TGTGCCAGCAGTTCAGGGGGTCTTTCTGGGGCCAACGTCCTGACTTTC. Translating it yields CASSSGGLSGANVLTF.